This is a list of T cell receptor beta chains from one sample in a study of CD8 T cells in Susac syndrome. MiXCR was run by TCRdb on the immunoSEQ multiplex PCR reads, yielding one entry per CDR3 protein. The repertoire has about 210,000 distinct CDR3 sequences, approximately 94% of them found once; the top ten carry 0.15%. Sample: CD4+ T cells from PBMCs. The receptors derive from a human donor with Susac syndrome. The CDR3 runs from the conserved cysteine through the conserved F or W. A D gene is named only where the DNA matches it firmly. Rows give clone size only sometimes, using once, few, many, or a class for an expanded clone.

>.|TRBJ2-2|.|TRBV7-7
TGTGCTAGCAGCTTAGATGGGGGCGGGGAGCTGTTTTTT
CASSLDGGGELFF
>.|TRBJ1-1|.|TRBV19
TGTGCCAGCACTCCCTGGGGCAGCCACACTGAAGCTTTCTTT
CASTPWGSHTEAFF
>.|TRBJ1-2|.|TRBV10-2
TGCGCCAGCAGTCGGGGGGAGGCTGGCTACACCTTC
CASSRGEAGYTF
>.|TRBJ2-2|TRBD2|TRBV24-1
TGTGCCACCAGTGACATAAGCGGGGCCCAGTTCTCCGGGGAGCTGTTTTTT
CATSDISGAQFSGELFF
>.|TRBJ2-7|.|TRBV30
TGTGCCTGGAGTGGGGGACGGGACTACGAGCAGTACTTC
CAWSGGRDYEQYF
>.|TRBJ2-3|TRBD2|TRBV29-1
TGCAGCGCCACCCCTCGCGGGGGGTCAGCAGATACGCAGTATTTT
CSATPRGGSADTQYF
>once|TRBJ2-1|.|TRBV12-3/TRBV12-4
TGTGCCAGCAGTTTAGCGGGGGGATCAGAAGGTGAGCAGTTCTTC
CASSLAGGSEGEQFF
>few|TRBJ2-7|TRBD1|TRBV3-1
TGTGCCAGCAGCCAAGGAGGGACAGGGTCCTCCTACGAGCAGTACTTC
CASSQGGTGSSYEQYF
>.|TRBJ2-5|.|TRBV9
TGTGCCAGCAGTGAAGCAGGACGCCAAGAGACCCAGTACTTC
CASSEAGRQETQYF
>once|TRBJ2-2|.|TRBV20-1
TGCAGTGCTAGAGCGGAATTGGCGGCCGGGGAGCTGTTTTTT
CSARAELAAGELFF
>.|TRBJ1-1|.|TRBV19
TGTGCCAGTAGGGTTTCTAACACGAACACTGAAGCTTTCTTT
CASRVSNTNTEAFF
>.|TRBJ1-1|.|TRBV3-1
TGTGCCAGCAGCCATTCGGGGATGGTTGCTGAAGCTTTCTTT
CASSHSGMVAEAFF
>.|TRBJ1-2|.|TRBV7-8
TGTGCCAGCAGCTTAGGTTGGCTTGGCGGCTATGGCTACACCTTC
CASSLGWLGGYGYTF
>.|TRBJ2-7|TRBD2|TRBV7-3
TGTGCCAGCAGCTTTCTAAACGGGGGGACTAGCGGGGGCCACTTAACCTACGAGCAGTACTTC
CASSFLNGGTSGGHLTYEQYF
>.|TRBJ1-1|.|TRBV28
TGTGCCAGCAGTTTGAGAACGAACACTGAAGCTTTCTTT
CASSLRTNTEAFF
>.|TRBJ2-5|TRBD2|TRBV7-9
TGTGCCAGCAGCTTAGCGACGGCTAGCGGGCCGCAGACCCAGTACTTC
CASSLATASGPQTQYF
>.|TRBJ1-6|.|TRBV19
TGTGCCAGTAGAGCCGGCGATCGGGGAAATAATTCACCCCTCCACTTT
CASRAGDRGNNSPLHF
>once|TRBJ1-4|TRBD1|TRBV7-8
TGTGCCAGCAGCTTAGCTTCGACAGGGGATTCCGAAAAACTGTTTTTT
CASSLASTGDSEKLFF
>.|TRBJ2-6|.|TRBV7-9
TGTGCCAGCAGCTTACGAGGCCTTGGGTCTGGGGCCAACGTCCTGACTTTC
CASSLRGLGSGANVLTF
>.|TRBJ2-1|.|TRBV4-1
TGCGCCAGCAGCCAAGAAAGTGGGTTGAATGAGCAGTTCTTC
CASSQESGLNEQFF
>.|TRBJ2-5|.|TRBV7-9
TGTGCCAGCAGCGCTACGGGGGAGACCCAGTACTTC
CASSATGETQYF
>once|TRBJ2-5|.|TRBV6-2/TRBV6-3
TGTGTCAGCACGTCCAGACCCCAAGAGACCCAGTACTTC
CVSTSRPQETQYF
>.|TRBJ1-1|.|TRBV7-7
TGTGCTAGCAGCTTAGCTACGGGCACTGAAGCTTTCTTT
CASSLATGTEAFF
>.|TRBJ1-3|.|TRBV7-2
TGTGCCAGCAGCTTAGCCGGGCCTGGAAACACCATATATTTT
CASSLAGPGNTIYF
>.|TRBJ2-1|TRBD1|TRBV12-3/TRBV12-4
TGTGCCAGCAGTTTTTTTTCATTACACCGGGACAGGGTCTCCTACAATGAGCAGTTCTTC
CASSFFSLHRDRVSYNEQFF
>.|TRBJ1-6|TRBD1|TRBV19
TGTGCCAGTAGGGACAGGGGTGGTTCACCCCTCCACTTT
CASRDRGGSPLHF
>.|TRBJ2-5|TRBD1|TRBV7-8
TGTGCCAGCAGCTTACTCAGGACAGGGGGTGAGACCCAGTACTTC
CASSLLRTGGETQYF
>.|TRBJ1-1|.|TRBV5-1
TGCGCCAGCAGCTTGGAGGCGGGGCCTTGGAACACTGAAGCTTTCTTT
CASSLEAGPWNTEAFF
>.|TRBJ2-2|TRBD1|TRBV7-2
TGTGCCAGCAGCTTAGCGCCCGAGACAGGGTCCGCCGGGGAGCTGTTTTTT
CASSLAPETGSAGELFF
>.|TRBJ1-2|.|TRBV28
TGTGCCAGCATCATTGGGGGGGAACCTAACTATGGCTACACCTTC
CASIIGGEPNYGYTF
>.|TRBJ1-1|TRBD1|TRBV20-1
TGCAGTGCTCAGACAGGGGTAAACACTGAAGCTTTCTTT
CSAQTGVNTEAFF
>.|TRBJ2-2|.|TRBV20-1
TGCAGTGCGCGCTCCGGGACCTGGGGCGGGGAGCTGTTTTTT
CSARSGTWGGELFF
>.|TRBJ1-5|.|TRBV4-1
TGCGCCAGCAGCCTCTGGGAGGGCCAGCCCCAGCATTTT
CASSLWEGQPQHF